What follows describes a single TCR beta chain. Germline assignment: CDR1 SNHLY and CDR2 FYNNEI. V gave up 6 bases and J gave up 2 bases; unmatched junction bases: 7. This CDR3 is 16 amino acids long. The data belong to a study of blood T cell repertoires in COVID-19. Across the study: The United States, Italy and Spain were the sources of the acute and convalescent COVID-19 samples.

Produced via immunoSEQ multiplex PCR; TCRdb's table is partial and in-frame only. The sample lists 80,000 to 95,000 clones; around nine tenths were seen once. The sample taken for sequencing was peripheral blood. The receptor was derived from a woman aged 70-85 years with acute or convalescent COVID-19. The chain joins TRBV2 to TRBJ2-1, with TRBD2 identical over 10 bases. CDR3 sequence reads: CASSPLSGGPYNEQFF. CDR3 DNA: TGTGCCAGCAGCCCTCTTAGCGGGGGGCCCTACAATGAGCAGTTCTTC.